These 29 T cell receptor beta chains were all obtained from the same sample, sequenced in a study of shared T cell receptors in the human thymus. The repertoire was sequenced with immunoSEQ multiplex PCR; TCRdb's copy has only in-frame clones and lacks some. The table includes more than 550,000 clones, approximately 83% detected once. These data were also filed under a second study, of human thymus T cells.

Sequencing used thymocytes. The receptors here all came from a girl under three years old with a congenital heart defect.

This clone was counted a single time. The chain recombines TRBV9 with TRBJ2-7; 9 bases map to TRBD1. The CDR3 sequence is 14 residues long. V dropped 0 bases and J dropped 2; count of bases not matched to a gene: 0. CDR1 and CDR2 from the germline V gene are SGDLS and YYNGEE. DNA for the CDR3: TGTGCCAGCAGCGTAGGGACAGGGGCCTACGAGCAGTACTTC. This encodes CASSVGTGAYEQYF.

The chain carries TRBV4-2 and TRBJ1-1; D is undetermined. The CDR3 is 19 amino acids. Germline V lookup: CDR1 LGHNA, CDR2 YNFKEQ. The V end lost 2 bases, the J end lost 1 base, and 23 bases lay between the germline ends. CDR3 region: CASSQKGEAREKGNTEAFF. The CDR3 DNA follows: TGTGCCAGCAGCCAAAAAGGAGAAGCTCGGGAGAAAGGGAACACTGAAGCTTTCTTT.

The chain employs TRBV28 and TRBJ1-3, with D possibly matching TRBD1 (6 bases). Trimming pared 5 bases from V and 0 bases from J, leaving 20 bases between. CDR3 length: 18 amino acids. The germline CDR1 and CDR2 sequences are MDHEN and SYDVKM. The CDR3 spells CASSIPPDSQGSGNTIYF. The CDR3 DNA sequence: TGTGCCAGCAGTATACCCCCGGACAGTCAAGGCTCTGGAAACACCATATATTTT.

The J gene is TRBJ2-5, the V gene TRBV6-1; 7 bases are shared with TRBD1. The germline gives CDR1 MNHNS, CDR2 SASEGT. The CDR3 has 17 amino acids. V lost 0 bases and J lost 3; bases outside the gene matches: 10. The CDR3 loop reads CASSEAVPGQKEETQYF. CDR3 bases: TGTGCCAGCAGTGAAGCCGTGCCGGGACAGAAAGAAGAGACCCAGTACTTC.

In DNA form, the CDR3 reads TGCGCCAGCAGTGACCGGCAGGGGCCTAACACTGAAGCTTTCTTT. Translating gives CASSDRQGPNTEAFF. This chain connects TRBV10-2 to TRBJ1-1; D might be TRBD1 (6 bases). Germline V CDR1 and CDR2: WSHSY, SAAADI. V lost 3 bases and J 2 bases, leaving 13 bases between the germline ends. This CDR3 region has 15 residues.

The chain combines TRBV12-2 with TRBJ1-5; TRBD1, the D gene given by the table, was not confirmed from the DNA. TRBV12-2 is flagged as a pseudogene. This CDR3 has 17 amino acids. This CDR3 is CASRLVQVSESVQPQHF. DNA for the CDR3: TGTGCAAGTCGCTTAGTACAGGTTTCCGAATCGGTCCAGCCCCAGCATTTT.

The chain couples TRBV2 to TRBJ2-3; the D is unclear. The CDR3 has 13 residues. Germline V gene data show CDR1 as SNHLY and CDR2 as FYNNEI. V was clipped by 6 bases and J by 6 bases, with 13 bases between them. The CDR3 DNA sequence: TGTGCCAGCAGGGCGAACGGAGTGGATACGCAGTATTTT. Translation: CASRANGVDTQYF.

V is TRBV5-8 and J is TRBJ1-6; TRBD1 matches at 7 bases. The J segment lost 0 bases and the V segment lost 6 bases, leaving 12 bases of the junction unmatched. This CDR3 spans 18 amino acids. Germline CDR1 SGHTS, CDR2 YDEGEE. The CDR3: CASTSQRGLSSYNSPLHF. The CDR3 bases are TGTGCCAGCACCAGCCAGAGGGGGCTCAGCTCCTATAATTCACCCCTCCACTTT. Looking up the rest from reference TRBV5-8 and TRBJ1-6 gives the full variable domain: EAGVTQSPTHLIKTRGQQATLRCSPISGHTSVYWYQQALGLGLQFLLWYDEGEERNRGNFPPRFSGRQFPNYSSELNVNALELEDSALYLCASTSQRGLSSYNSPLHFGNGTRLTVT.

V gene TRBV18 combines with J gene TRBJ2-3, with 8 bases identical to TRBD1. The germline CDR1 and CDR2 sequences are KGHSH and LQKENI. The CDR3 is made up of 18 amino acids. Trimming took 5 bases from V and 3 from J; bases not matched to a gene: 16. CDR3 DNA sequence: TGTGCCAGCTCAGAGCATCTTAGGCAGGGGGCTTTTACAGATACGCAGTATTTT. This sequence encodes CASSEHLRQGAFTDTQYF.

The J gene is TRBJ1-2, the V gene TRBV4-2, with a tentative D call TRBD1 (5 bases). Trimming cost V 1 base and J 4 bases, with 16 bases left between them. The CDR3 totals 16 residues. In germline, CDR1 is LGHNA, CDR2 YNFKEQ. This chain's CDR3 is CASSQGGRRRIYGYTF. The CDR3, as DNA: TGTGCCAGCAGCCAAGGGGGCAGGCGGCGAATCTATGGCTACACCTTC.

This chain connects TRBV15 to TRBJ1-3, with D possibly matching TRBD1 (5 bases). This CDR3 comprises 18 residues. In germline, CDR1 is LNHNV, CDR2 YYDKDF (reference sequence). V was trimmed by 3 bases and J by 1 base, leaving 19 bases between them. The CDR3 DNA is TGTGCCACCAGCAGCCCCTACTTTGGTGGGGGGTCTGGAAACACCATATATTTT. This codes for CATSSPYFGGGSGNTIYF.

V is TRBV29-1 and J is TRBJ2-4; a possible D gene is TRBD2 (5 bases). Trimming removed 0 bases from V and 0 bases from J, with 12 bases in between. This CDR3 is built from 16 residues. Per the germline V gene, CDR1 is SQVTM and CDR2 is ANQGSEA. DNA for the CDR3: TGCAGCGTTGAAGATGTGGGAGACTTAGCCAAAAACATTCAGTACTTC. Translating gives CSVEDVGDLAKNIQYF.

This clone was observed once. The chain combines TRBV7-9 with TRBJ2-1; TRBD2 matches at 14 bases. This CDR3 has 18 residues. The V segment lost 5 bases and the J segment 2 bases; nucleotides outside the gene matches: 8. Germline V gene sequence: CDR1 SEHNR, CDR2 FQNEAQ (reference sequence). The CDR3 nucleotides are TGTGCCAGCAGCCACCCCCGGGGACTAGCGGGGGCCTACAATGAGCAGTTCTTC. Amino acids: CASSHPRGLAGAYNEQFF.

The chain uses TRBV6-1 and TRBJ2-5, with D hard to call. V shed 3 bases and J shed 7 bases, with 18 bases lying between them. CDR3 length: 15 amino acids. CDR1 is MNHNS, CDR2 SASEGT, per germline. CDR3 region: CASSDTTELLGTQYF. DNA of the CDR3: TGTGCCAGCAGTGATACTACCGAATTACTCGGGACCCAGTACTTC.

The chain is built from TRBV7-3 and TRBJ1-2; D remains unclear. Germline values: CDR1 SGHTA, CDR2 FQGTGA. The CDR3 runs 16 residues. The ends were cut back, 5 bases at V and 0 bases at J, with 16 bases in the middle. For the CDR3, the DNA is TGTGCCAGCAGCCCGGCCTCGACGGAGACTAACTATGGCTACACCTTC. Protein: CASSPASTETNYGYTF.

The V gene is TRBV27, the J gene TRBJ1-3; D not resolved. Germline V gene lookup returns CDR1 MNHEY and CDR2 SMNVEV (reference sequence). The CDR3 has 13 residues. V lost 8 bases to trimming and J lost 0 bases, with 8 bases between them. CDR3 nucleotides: TGTGCCAGCTCCTCGTACTCTGGAAACACCATATATTTT. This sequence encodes CASSSYSGNTIYF.

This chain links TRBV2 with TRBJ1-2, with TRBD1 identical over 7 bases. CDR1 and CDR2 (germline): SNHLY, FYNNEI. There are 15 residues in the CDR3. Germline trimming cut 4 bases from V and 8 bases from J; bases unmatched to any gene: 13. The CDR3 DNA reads TGTGCCAGCAGTGGGTTCAGGACAGGTTTTCAGGGCTACACCTTC. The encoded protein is CASSGFRTGFQGYTF. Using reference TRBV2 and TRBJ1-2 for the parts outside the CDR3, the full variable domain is EPEVTQTPSHQVTQMGQEVILRCVPISNHLYFYWYRQILGQKVEFLVSFYNNEISEKSEIFDDQFSVERPDGSNFTLKIRSTKLEDSAMYFCASSGFRTGFQGYTFGSGTRLTVV.

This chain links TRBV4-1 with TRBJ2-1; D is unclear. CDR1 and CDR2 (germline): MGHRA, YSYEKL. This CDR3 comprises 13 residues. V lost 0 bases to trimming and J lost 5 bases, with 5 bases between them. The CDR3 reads CASSQDTHNEQFF. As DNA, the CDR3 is TGCGCCAGCAGCCAAGATACACACAATGAGCAGTTCTTC.

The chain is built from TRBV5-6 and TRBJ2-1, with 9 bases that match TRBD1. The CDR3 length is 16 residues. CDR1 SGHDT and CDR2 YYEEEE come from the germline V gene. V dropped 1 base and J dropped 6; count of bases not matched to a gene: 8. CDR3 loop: CASSLMGQGVSNEQFF. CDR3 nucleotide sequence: TGTGCCAGCAGCTTGATGGGACAGGGAGTCTCCAATGAGCAGTTCTTC.

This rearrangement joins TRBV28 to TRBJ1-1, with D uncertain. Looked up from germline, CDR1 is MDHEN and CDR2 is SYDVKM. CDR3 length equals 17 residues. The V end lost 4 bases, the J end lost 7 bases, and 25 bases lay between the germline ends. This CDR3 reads CASSCPRERSRYSEAFF. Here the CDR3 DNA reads TGTGCCAGCAGTTGCCCCCGCGAACGCAGCCGATACAGTGAAGCTTTCTTT.

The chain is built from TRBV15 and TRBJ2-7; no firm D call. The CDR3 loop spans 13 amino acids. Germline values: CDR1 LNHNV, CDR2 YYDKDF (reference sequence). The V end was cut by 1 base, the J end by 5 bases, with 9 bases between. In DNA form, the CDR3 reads TGTGCCACCAGCAGAGGGTACTCGAACGAGCAGTACTTC. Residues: CATSRGYSNEQYF.

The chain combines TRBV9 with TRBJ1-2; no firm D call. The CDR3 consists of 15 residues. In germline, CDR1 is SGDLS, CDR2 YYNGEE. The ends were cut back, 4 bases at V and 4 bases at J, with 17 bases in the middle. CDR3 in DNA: TGTGCCAGCAGCCACCAGGCGGGCCAGAGCTATGGCTACACCTTC. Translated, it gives CASSHQAGQSYGYTF.

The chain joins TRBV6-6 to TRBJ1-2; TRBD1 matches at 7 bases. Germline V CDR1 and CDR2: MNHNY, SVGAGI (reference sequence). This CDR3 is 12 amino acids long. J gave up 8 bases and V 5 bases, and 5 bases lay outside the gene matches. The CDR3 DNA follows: TGTGCCAGCAGTCCACAGGGGAACGGCTACACCTTC. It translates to CASSPQGNGYTF.

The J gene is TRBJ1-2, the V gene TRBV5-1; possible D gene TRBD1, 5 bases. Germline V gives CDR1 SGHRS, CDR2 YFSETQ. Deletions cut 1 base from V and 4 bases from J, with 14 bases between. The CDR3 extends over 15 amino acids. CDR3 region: CASSLRSAGPYGYTF. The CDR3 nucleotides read TGCGCCAGCAGCTTGCGGAGTGCAGGGCCCTATGGCTACACCTTC. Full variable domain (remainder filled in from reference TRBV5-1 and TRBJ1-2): KAGVTQTPRYLIKTRGQQVTLSCSPISGHRSVSWYQQTPGQGLQFLFEYFSETQRNKGNFPGRFSGRQFSNSRSEMNVSTLELGDSALYLCASSLRSAGPYGYTFGSGTRLTVV.

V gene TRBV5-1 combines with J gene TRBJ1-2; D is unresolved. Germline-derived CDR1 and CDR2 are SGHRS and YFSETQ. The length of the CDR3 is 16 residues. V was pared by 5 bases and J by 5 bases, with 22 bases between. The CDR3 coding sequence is TGCGCCAGCAGTTTTTTCCGCCCGACCGGCGGATATGGCTACACCTTC. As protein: CASSFFRPTGGYGYTF.

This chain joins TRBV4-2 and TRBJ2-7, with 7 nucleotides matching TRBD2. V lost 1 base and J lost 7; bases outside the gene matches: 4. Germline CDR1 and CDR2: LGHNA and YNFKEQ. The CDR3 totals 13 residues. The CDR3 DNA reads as TGTGCCAGCAGCCAAGGACGGCGGGGGGAGCAGTACTTC. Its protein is CASSQGRRGEQYF.

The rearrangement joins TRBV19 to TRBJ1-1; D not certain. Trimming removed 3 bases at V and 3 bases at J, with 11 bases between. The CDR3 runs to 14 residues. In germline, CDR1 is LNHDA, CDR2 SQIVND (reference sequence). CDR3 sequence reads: CASSIRKEYTEAFF. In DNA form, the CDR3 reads TGTGCCAGTAGTATCCGAAAAGAGTACACTGAAGCTTTCTTT.

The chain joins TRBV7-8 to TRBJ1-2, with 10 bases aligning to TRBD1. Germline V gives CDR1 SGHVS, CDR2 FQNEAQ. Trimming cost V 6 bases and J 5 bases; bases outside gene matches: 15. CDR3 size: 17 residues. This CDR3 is CASRIIPTGGVLYGYTF. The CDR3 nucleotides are TGTGCCAGCAGGATAATACCGACAGGGGGCGTTTTGTATGGCTACACCTTC.

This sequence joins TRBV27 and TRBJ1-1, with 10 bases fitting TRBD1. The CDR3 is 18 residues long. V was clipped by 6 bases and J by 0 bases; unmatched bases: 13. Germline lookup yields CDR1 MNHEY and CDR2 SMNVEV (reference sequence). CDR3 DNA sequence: TGTGCCAGCAGAGAAAGGTACGGGACAGGGGTCATGAACACTGAAGCTTTCTTT. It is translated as CASRERYGTGVMNTEAFF.